This is a list of T cell receptor beta chains from one sample in a study of blood T cell repertoires in COVID-19. The repertoire was sequenced with immunoSEQ multiplex PCR; TCRdb's copy has only in-frame clones and lacks some. The repertoire holds more than 90,000 clones, with 87% as singletons. Sequenced sample: peripheral blood. All receptors derive from a woman aged 60-75 years with COVID-19, enrolled during active disease. Each CDR3 is given with its conserved first and last residue. The D gene is left open where the match is weak. The size entry is marked missing in some rows and otherwise reads once, few, many or a size class.

14	.	TRBV2	.	TRBJ1-1	CASSATESYTEAFF	TGTGCCAGCAGTGCGACAGAGTCATACACTGAAGCTTTCTTT
12	.	TRBV6-5	.	TRBJ2-7	CASISGSYEQYF	TGTGCCAGCATCAGCGGGTCCTACGAGCAGTACTTC
14	.	TRBV29-1	TRBD1	TRBJ1-2	CSGKTGGPLYGYTF	TGCAGCGGAAAGACAGGGGGCCCTCTCTATGGCTACACCTTC
15	.	TRBV11-2	.	TRBJ1-5	CASSLMGVSNQPQHF	TGTGCCAGCAGCTTAATGGGCGTTAGCAATCAGCCCCAGCATTTT
14	.	TRBV5-1	.	TRBJ1-3	CASKLQSSGNTIYF	TGCGCCAGCAAGCTACAGAGCTCTGGAAACACCATATATTTT
15	.	TRBV6-6	TRBD2	TRBJ2-1	CASSGLAGELNEQFF	TGTGCCAGCAGTGGACTAGCGGGGGAGCTCAATGAGCAGTTCTTC
15	.	TRBV7-2	.	TRBJ2-7	CASSLGLGAQNEQYF	TGTGCCAGCAGCTTAGGTCTGGGGGCGCAGAACGAGCAGTACTTC
17	.	TRBV4-3	.	TRBJ2-7	CASSQDLIFLADYEQYF	TGCGCCAGCAGCCAAGATCTTATCTTCCTAGCCGACTACGAGCAGTACTTC
17	.	TRBV4-3	.	TRBJ2-3	CASSQERGPGVTDTQYF	TGCGCCAGCAGCCAAGAAAGGGGCCCAGGGGTCACAGATACGCAGTATTTT
11	.	TRBV28	.	TRBJ1-2	CASSRGLGYTF	TGTGCCAGCAGTAGGGGTCTCGGCTACACCTTC
12	once	TRBV7-9	.	TRBJ1-1	CASSQGLGEAFF	TGTGCCAGCAGCCAGGGTCTCGGTGAAGCTTTCTTT
15	.	TRBV19	TRBD1	TRBJ2-3	CASSEIGTGGQAQYF	TGTGCCAGTAGTGAAATCGGGACAGGGGGCCAAGCGCAGTATTTT
16	.	TRBV4-3	TRBD2	TRBJ2-2	CASSTGRGGRPGELFF	TGCGCCAGCAGCACCGGCCGGGGGGGGCGCCCCGGGGAGCTGTTTTTT
14	.	TRBV30	.	TRBJ1-6	CAWTNRDIWSPLHF	TGTGCCTGGACCAACAGGGATATATGGTCACCCCTCCACTTT
13	.	TRBV29-1	TRBD1	TRBJ2-5	CSVRTGAQETQYF	TGCAGCGTTCGGACAGGGGCCCAAGAGACCCAGTACTTC
14	.	TRBV29-1	.	TRBJ1-1	CSVDLSVVNTEAFF	TGCAGCGTTGATTTGAGCGTAGTGAACACTGAAGCTTTCTTT
15	.	TRBV28	TRBD1	TRBJ2-7	CASSSSGQGAHEQYF	TGTGCCAGCAGTTCCTCGGGACAGGGGGCGCATGAGCAGTACTTC
15	.	TRBV19	.	TRBJ1-5	CASSIDGVGNQPQHF	TGTGCCAGTAGTATAGACGGGGTAGGCAATCAGCCCCAGCATTTT
14	once	TRBV5-1	.	TRBJ2-5	CASSLGQGGETQYF	TGCGCCAGCAGCTTGGGGCAGGGAGGAGAGACCCAGTACTTC
14	.	TRBV3-1/TRBV3-2	.	TRBJ1-2	CASSQGSVLYGYTF	TGTGCCAGCAGCCAAGGTTCAGTCCTTTATGGCTACACCTTC
13	.	TRBV27	TRBD1	TRBJ2-5	CASTDRGGETQYF	TGTGCCAGCACAGACAGGGGGGGTGAGACCCAGTACTTC
16	.	TRBV2	TRBD2	TRBJ2-2	CASSGLAGGGAGELFF	TGTGCCAGCAGTGGACTAGCGGGGGGCGGGGCCGGGGAGCTGTTTTTT
13	.	TRBV10-3	.	TRBJ1-5	CAISYSSNQPQHF	TGTGCCATCAGCTACAGCAGCAATCAGCCCCAGCATTTT